Listed below are T cell receptor beta chains from one sample, sequenced in a study of response to subunit inactivated influenza vaccine. TCRdb redid the calling of the RT-PCR reads with MiXCR, one entry per CDR3 protein. Here the sample spans 650,000 to 850,000 distinct CDR3 sequences, 14% being singletons. The specimen comprised PBMCs from blood, sampled roughly 15 days before vaccination. The receptors shown here come from a man in his fifties or sixties who received an inactivated influenza vaccine. CDR3s leave out the opening cysteine and the closing phenylalanine or tryptophan. D genes are given only for firm matches. Clone size, where shown, is once, few, many, or a class for clones that have expanded.

cdr3_aa | clone_size | d_call | v_call
AAGTNVLT | few | NA | TRBV24-1
ASTGDRDAATYEQY | once | NA | TRBV6-1
ASRGRLDQPQH | NA | NA | TRBV12-3/TRBV12-4
ASSPGGPGSYNEQF | NA | TRBD2 | TRBV5-4
AISLAGGRTDTQY | once | TRBD2 | TRBV10-3
SALTGANVLT | NA | NA | TRBV20-1
ASSQVSPAPDEQF | NA | NA | TRBV3-1
ASSLRTVRNTEAF | NA | NA | TRBV18
SAQAGTDTQY | NA | NA | TRBV20-1
ASSPGVGPAYNSPLH | few | NA | TRBV7-9
SVERVVSPDTQY | NA | NA | TRBV29-1
ASNNNEQF | NA | NA | TRBV27
ASSMMGTGSSYEQY | few | TRBD1 | TRBV19
ASSYVGGVAKNIQY | NA | NA | TRBV6-2/TRBV6-3
ASRAASEQY | few | NA | TRBV12-3/TRBV12-4
ASSKRGLSSYEQY | NA | NA | TRBV21-1
ASSTGTVTDTQY | NA | TRBD1 | TRBV7-8
ASSRTFTRGGEKLF | few | NA | TRBV11-2
AWSNRVGLF | few | NA | TRBV30
ASNQDRPNTGELF | many | TRBD1 | TRBV6-2/TRBV6-3
ASSISGAPRDEQF | NA | TRBD2 | TRBV5-1
SVGTGRQY | few | TRBD1 | TRBV29-1
SAQGGGAEAF | NA | NA | TRBV29-1
SATPSLGQGWYEQY | few | TRBD1 | TRBV20-1
ASSLGAGSTDTQY | NA | NA | TRBV11-2
ASSPPPGLAKETQY | few | TRBD2 | TRBV28
ASSPLGLAGGETQY | NA | TRBD2 | TRBV6-1
SARDRGQGYTEAF | few | TRBD1 | TRBV20-1
ASSPAGTVYTDTQY | few | NA | TRBV5-1
ASSRLAGSPQLYEQY | few | TRBD2 | TRBV3-1
ASSYRGIGGYT | NA | NA | TRBV6-5
AISETLAGHYNEQF | many | TRBD2 | TRBV10-3
ASSAQLGGNYGYT | few | NA | TRBV9
AITAGSSGQETQY | few | NA | TRBV10-3
ASSQDRYETQY | NA | NA | TRBV3-1
SAREAGMVETQY | few | NA | TRBV20-1
ASSSGTREKLF | few | NA | TRBV12-3/TRBV12-4
ASRMTGGEQY | NA | NA | TRBV12-3/TRBV12-4
SVAGPQGRGEQY | few | NA | TRBV29-1